A single sample gave rise to the 24 T cell receptor beta chains below, sequenced in a study of tumor-infiltrating lymphocytes in primary liver carcinoma. The researchers obtained blood RNA from unsorted whole blood and also extracted germline DNA. The template, roughly 550 ng total RNA, yielded TCR beta cDNA made with a constant-region primer. Slightly modified ARM-PCR, run as three nested multiplex PCR rounds, produced the TCR beta libraries. Two initial PCR rounds of around 10 cycles each paired TRBV1-TRBV30 forward primers with a C-beta reverse primer. TCRdb re-called the multiplex PCR reads through MiXCR, storing one row per CDR3 protein. The data hold 300,000 to 400,000 distinct CDR3 sequences, with 65% observed a single time. Sequencing was carried out using peripheral blood. The receptors derive from a middle-aged man with primary liver carcinoma and hepatitis B virus infection.

Of note for this clonotype: The junction departs from germline at one end; a sequencing error may be responsible. The V call is TRBV6-2 or TRBV6-3, the J call TRBJ2-7; TRBD1 or TRBD2 may be the D gene (5 bases each). There are 13 residues in the CDR3. The V gene's germline CDR1 is MNHEY and CDR2 SVGEGT. The CDR3 DNA is TGTGTCAGCAGCTATTGGGGGACGGGAGAGCAGTACTTC. Amino acids: CVSSYWGTGEQYF.

Worth noting for this clonotype: A much larger clone differs by one base, so this may be a read error. This chain links TRBV14 with TRBJ2-2, with D perhaps given as TRBD1 or TRBD2 (5 bases each). The CDR3 has 19 amino acids. CDR1 SGHDN and CDR2 FVKESK come from the germline V gene. The V gene lost 0 bases and the J gene lost 4 bases, with 21 bases spanning the gap. In nucleotides, the CDR3 is TGTGCCAGCAGCCAAGATCCAGGGTTCGTGGAGGCGAGCACCGGGGAGCTGTTTTTT. It translates to CASSQDPGFVEASTGELFF. Full variable domain (outside the CDR3, taken from reference TRBV14 and TRBJ2-2): EAGVTQFPSHSVIEKGQTVTLRCDPISGHDNLYWYRRVMGKEIKFLLHFVKESKQDESGMPNNRFLAERTGGTYSTLKVQPAELEDSGVYFCASSQDPGFVEASTGELFFGEGSRLTVL.

This chain links TRBV5-5 with TRBJ1-6; D may be TRBD1 (5 bases). In germline, CDR1 is SGHKS, CDR2 YYEKEE (reference sequence). The V end lost 3 bases, the J end lost 12 bases, and 22 bases lay between the germline ends. The CDR3 has 16 residues. The CDR3 reads CASSSTGTSPFVPLHF. In DNA, the CDR3 is TGTGCCAGCAGCTCCACCGGGACGTCGCCTTTTGTACCCCTCCACTTT.

Turning to this clonotype: The missing conserved phenylalanine or tryptophan at the end of this CDR3 makes a read error likely. J is TRBJ2-5 and V is TRBV6-6, with D hard to call. Germline V gives CDR1 MNHNY, CDR2 SVGAGI (reference sequence). V lost 7 bases and J lost 8, with 11 bases in between. This CDR3 is built from 11 residues. DNA of the CDR3: TGTGCCAGCAAAATAGGAGATACCCAGTACTTA. Protein product: CASKIGDTQYL.

The table lists this clonotype with a few counts. The chain has TRBV5-6 and TRBJ2-3; TRBD2 matches at 14 bases. V lost 5 bases, J lost 0 bases, and 2 bases stayed unmatched. The CDR3 is made up of 16 amino acids. CDR1 and CDR2 from the germline V gene are SGHDT and YYEEEE. The CDR3 region has the DNA TGTGCCAGCAGAAGACTAGCGGGAGGGAGCACAGATACGCAGTATTTT. It is translated as CASRRLAGGSTDTQYF.

The chain has TRBV24-1 and TRBJ2-1, with D perhaps matching TRBD1 or TRBD2 (5 bases each). This CDR3 comprises 15 residues. V shed 2 bases and J shed 5 bases, with 12 bases lying between them. Per germline, CDR1 KGHDR and CDR2 SFDVKD. CDR3 bases: TGTGCCACCAGTGATTGGGGGAGAAGGGACAATGAGCAGTTCTTC. Protein: CATSDWGRRDNEQFF.

This chain joins TRBV5-4 and TRBJ2-3, with D unclear. The CDR3 is 16 residues long. Germline V lookup: CDR1 SGHNT, CDR2 YYREEE (reference sequence). With 0 bases removed from V and 0 bases from J, the gap between germline ends came to 11 bases. The CDR3 loop is CASSLGLVLSTDTQYF. In DNA, the CDR3 is TGTGCCAGCAGCTTGGGGCTAGTGCTTAGCACAGATACGCAGTATTTT.

The chain carries TRBV28 and TRBJ1-4, with 7 bases aligning to TRBD1. The germline gives CDR1 MDHEN, CDR2 SYDVKM. There are 15 residues in the CDR3. With 5 bases clipped from V and 5 bases from J, the junction kept 8 bases outside the gene matches. The CDR3 reads CASSPQVGGNEKLFF. The CDR3 DNA sequence: TGTGCCAGCAGTCCCCAGGTAGGGGGCAATGAAAAACTGTTTTTT.

By proportion, this clonotype is medium-sized. The chain links TRBV11-2 to TRBJ2-3; D gene unclear. The length of the CDR3 is 12 residues. Trimming shortened V by 2 bases and J by 4 bases, and 4 bases separated the two germline ends. Germline V gives CDR1 SGHAT, CDR2 FQNNGV. CDR3 nucleotide sequence: TGTGCCAGCAGCTTATGGTCAGATACGCAGTATTTT. This translates into CASSLWSDTQYF.

The V gene is TRBV11-1, the J gene TRBJ2-1; D perhaps matches TRBD2 (5 bases). Trimming pared 7 bases from V and 14 bases from J, leaving 27 bases between. Germline CDR1 SGHAT, CDR2 FQDESV (reference sequence). The CDR3 loop spans 15 amino acids. The CDR3 DNA follows: TGTGCCAGCAACGACTCTAGCTCATCCTACAATAAGGAGTTCTTC. It yields the protein CASNDSSSSYNKEFF.

A word on this clonotype: Germline is not matched at one junction end, which may reflect a read error. The chain couples TRBV11-1 to TRBJ2-1; 9 nucleotides line up with TRBD2. The CDR3 is 16 residues long. Germline V gives CDR1 SGHAT, CDR2 FQDESV (reference sequence). CDR3 in DNA: TGTGCCAGCAACCCCATAGCGGGGGCGTATTACAATGGGCAGTTCTTC. Translation gives CASNPIAGAYYNGQFF.

Concerning this clonotype: An end of the junction does not agree with germline; a read error may underlie this. CDR3 protein: CASSSGTLQEPQYF. The CDR3 coding sequence is TGTGCCAGCAGTTCCGGGACCTTACAAGAGCCCCAGTACTTC. J is TRBJ2-5 and V is TRBV13; tentatively, D is TRBD1 or TRBD2 (5 bases each). CDR3 length: 14 residues. Germline CDR1 PRHDT, CDR2 FYEKMQ (reference sequence).

Worth noting for this clonotype: With a much larger clone just one base away, this may be a read error. This chain connects TRBV6-5 to TRBJ1-1; D might be TRBD1 (6 bases). This CDR3 comprises 14 residues. Germline V gene data show CDR1 as MNHEY and CDR2 as SVGAGI. V was trimmed by 5 bases and J by 6 bases, leaving 16 bases between them. CDR3 amino acids: CASSGPGGIAEAFF. CDR3 DNA: TGTGCCAGCAGTGGACCGGGGGGCATAGCTGAAGCTTTCTTT.

Many counts were recorded for this clonotype. A much more abundant neighbour one base away suggests this may be a read error. CDR3 loop: CACSEASSPLHF. The CDR3, as DNA: TGTGCCTGCAGCGAGGCTAGTTCACCCCTCCACTTT. The rearrangement joins TRBV11-2 to TRBJ1-6; no clear D gene. The V gene's germline CDR1 is SGHAT and CDR2 FQNNGV. The CDR3 covers 12 residues.

A word on this clonotype: This could be a read error, since a much larger clone is one nucleotide away. V and J are TRBV30 and TRBJ2-7, with a possible D match to TRBD2 (6 bases). The CDR3 runs 13 residues. The germline V and J ends were trimmed by 2 bases and 5 bases, with 13 bases remaining between them. Germline CDR1 GTSNPN, CDR2 SVGIG (reference sequence). CDR3 bases: TGTGCCTGGAGTAAGGGGACTGACAACGAGCAGTACTTC. As protein: CAWSKGTDNEQYF.

A note on this clonotype: Because the CDR3 is missing its conserved closing phenylalanine or tryptophan, this is likely a read error. The CDR3 here is CASSLGGSTDTQYL. DNA of the CDR3: TGTGCCAGCAGTTTAGGCGGATCCACAGATACGCAGTATTTA. This chain joins TRBV12-3 or TRBV12-4 and TRBJ2-3; D not resolved. The CDR3 sequence is 14 residues long. The V and J ends lost 1 base and 2 bases respectively, with 7 bases between them.

Concerning this clonotype itself: A much larger clone lies a single base off, so this may be a read error. The V and J genes are TRBV6-1 and TRBJ2-2, with D possibly being TRBD1 (6 bases). CDR3 size: 15 residues. Germline CDR1 MNHNS, CDR2 SASEGT. V shed 7 bases and J shed 3 bases, with 15 bases lying between them. The CDR3: CASNSGTHYTGELFF. The CDR3 DNA reads as TGTGCCAGCAATTCCGGGACACACTACACCGGGGAGCTGTTTTTT.

The chain uses TRBV6-2 or TRBV6-3 and TRBJ1-1; D unclear. The V end lost 2 bases, the J end lost 3 bases, and 10 bases lay between the germline ends. This CDR3 is 14 amino acids long. Germline V gene sequence: CDR1 MNHEY, CDR2 SVGEGT. CDR3 sequence reads: CASSYLQMDTEAFF. CDR3 DNA: TGTGCCAGCAGTTACCTTCAGATGGACACTGAAGCTTTCTTT.

In the case of this clonotype: No conserved phenylalanine or tryptophan is present at the end of the CDR3, so a read error is the likely explanation. The V and J genes are TRBV30 and TRBJ2-7; tentative D call: TRBD2 (7 bases). The ends were cut back, 0 bases at V and 0 bases at J, with 12 bases in the middle. Germline V gene lookup returns CDR1 GTSNPN and CDR2 SVGIG (reference sequence). This CDR3 has 15 amino acids. Written as DNA, the CDR3 is TGTGCCTGGAGTGTAGGGGGGGTTAGCTCCTACGAGCAGTACCTC. Amino acids: CAWSVGGVSSYEQYL.

This chain's CDR3 is CASSRGLGEKLFF. CDR3 DNA: TGTGCCAGCAGCCGGGGTCTCGGTGAAAAACTGTTTTTT. This sequence joins TRBV28 and TRBJ1-4; D remains unclear. The germline V gene has CDR1 MDHEN and CDR2 SYDVKM. CDR3 length equals 13 residues. Trimming left V 6 bases short and J 7 bases short, with 12 bases between.

As for this clonotype: A much larger clonotype is one base distant, so this may be a read error. The chain joins TRBV4-2 to TRBJ1-1; D gene ambiguous. The CDR3 totals 14 residues. CDR1 LGHNA and CDR2 YNFKEQ come from the germline V gene. The CDR3 nucleotides are TGTGCCAGGAGCCCACCCTCTGGGAACACTGAAGCTTTCTTT. Translation gives CARSPPSGNTEAFF.

This clonotype was counted once. This chain uses TRBV12-3 or TRBV12-4 with TRBJ2-1; TRBD2 agrees at 12 bases. The CDR3 length is 15 residues. V dropped 6 bases and J dropped 13; count of bases not matched to a gene: 13. The DNA for the CDR3 is TGTGCCAGCAGGGGCGGGACTAGCGGGCTCGGTGAACAGTTCTTC. The encoded protein is CASRGGTSGLGEQFF.

CDR3 in DNA: TGTGCCAGCAGTCAGCGGGAGGGCCTGTTCTTC. Translation: CASSQREGLFF. The V call is TRBV6-5, the J call TRBJ2-1; the match to TRBD2 covers 10 bases. Per the germline V gene, CDR1 is MNHEY and CDR2 is SVGAGI. Trimming removed 5 bases from V and 15 bases from J; junction bases left unmatched: 4. This CDR3 is 11 amino acids long.

As concerns this clonotype: A junction end diverges from the germline sequence, so it may reflect a read error. The V gene is TRBV24-1, the J gene TRBJ2-2; 10 bases are a match to TRBD2. Germline lookup yields CDR1 KGHDR and CDR2 SFDVKD. The CDR3 is made up of 15 amino acids. The CDR3 region has the DNA TGTGCCACCAGTGGACTAGCGGGCATCACCGTGGAGGTGTTTTTT. Translation: CATSGLAGITVEVFF.